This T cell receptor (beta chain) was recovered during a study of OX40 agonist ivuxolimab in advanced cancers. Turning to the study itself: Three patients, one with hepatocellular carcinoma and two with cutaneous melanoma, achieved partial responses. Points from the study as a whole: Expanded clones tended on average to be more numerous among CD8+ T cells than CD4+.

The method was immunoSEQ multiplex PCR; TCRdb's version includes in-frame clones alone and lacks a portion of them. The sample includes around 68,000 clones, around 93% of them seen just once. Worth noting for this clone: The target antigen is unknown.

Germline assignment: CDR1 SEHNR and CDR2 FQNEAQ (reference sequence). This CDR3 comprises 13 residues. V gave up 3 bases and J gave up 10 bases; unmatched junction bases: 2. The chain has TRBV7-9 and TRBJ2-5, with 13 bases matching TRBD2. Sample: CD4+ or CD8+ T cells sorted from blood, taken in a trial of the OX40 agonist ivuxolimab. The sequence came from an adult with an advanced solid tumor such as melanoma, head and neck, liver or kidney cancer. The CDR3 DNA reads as TGTGCCAGCAGCTTGGGGACTAGCGGGGTCCAGTACTTC. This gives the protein CASSLGTSGVQYF.